This T cell receptor beta chain was captured in a study of CD8+ T cells in alopecia areata. Findings and caveats of the study: Normal skin contains resident alphabeta T cells, and these are also sequenced in scalp samples.

Specified treatment: oral pan-JAK inhibitor, 5-10 mg twice daily. With 4 bases clipped from V and 10 bases from J, the junction kept 7 bases outside the gene matches. The CDR3 contains 14 residues. Germline values: CDR1 SGHTA, CDR2 FQGNSA. Isolated RNA was reverse transcribed into cDNA used as the sequencing template. Produced via immunoSEQ multiplex PCR; TCRdb's table is partial and in-frame only. The top ten clones hold around 5.7% of a sample with approximately 130,000 clones, roughly 57% of them seen once. This clone was picked up a small number of times. Its cognate antigen is unknown. The rearrangement joins TRBV7-2 to TRBJ1-1; 12 nucleotides line up with TRBD1. The sequence derives from a human donor with alopecia areata. Sample: CD4+ T cells sorted from blood, taken at week 4, from a patient treated with tofacitinib. The CDR3 reads CASSSPGQGAGAFF. The CDR3 DNA follows: TGTGCCAGCAGCTCCCCGGGACAGGGGGCAGGAGCTTTCTTT.